This TCR beta chain was retrieved from a study of blood T cells in healthy people across ages. Overall study results and limits: More naive CD4+ cells and higher diversity marked long-lived donors relative to aged donors. It was not possible, with unsorted PBMCs, to conclusively compare naive and antigen-experienced cells. TCR beta diversity per million T cells fell roughly linearly with age.

Combining a sample-barcoded 5' primer with a J-beta primer mix, a second PCR ran for roughly 7 to 12 cycles. Unique molecular identifiers of 12 random nucleotides labeled each cDNA. TCRdb used MiXCR to reprocess the 5' RACE reads, holding one entry per CDR3 protein. Of more than 650,000 distinct CDR3 sequences listed, 20% to 25% are singletons. CDR1 is SGHKS, CDR2 YYEKEE, per germline (reference sequence). Trimming left V 1 base short and J 2 bases short, with 10 bases between. This CDR3 has 14 amino acids. This clonotype was found many times. Its antigen is undetermined. The sample comprised blood. The V and J genes are TRBV5-5 and TRBJ2-7, with a tentative D call TRBD2 (5 bases). This TCR derives from a man in his 70s in good health. In nucleotides, the CDR3 is TGTGCCAGCAGCTTGCCGGGGTGGACCTACGAGCAGTACTTC. Translating it yields CASSLPGWTYEQYF.